These T cell receptor beta chains were read from a single sample in a study of blood T cell repertoires in COVID-19. Here immunoSEQ multiplex PCR was the method, and the copy in TCRdb shows in-frame clones only, minus some. Among about 180,000 clones listed, approximately 88% were seen once. Sequencing was carried out using PBMCs or T cells enriched from blood (not recorded which). These receptors came from a woman aged 18 to 35 who had recovered from COVID-19. The CDR3 runs from the conserved cysteine through the conserved F or W. Each record gives: clone size, J gene, D gene, V gene, CDR3 DNA, CDR3 protein. D genes are given only for firm matches. The size of a clone is reported for some rows only, either as once, few or many, or as a class for expanded clones.

NA TRBJ1-1 NA TRBV11-2 TGTGCCAGCAGCGTTACAACTGCGGGCACTGAAGCTTTCTTT CASSVTTAGTEAFF
once TRBJ2-7 NA TRBV27 TGTGCCACCCGGGGGGCGGTTTTCTCCTACGAGCAGTACTTC CATRGAVFSYEQYF
NA TRBJ1-6 TRBD1 TRBV28 TGTGCCAGCAGTTTACTCATTAGGACAGGGGAATCCCTCCACTTT CASSLLIRTGESLHF
NA TRBJ2-7 NA TRBV7-6 TGTGCCAGCAGCTTAGCGGCGGCTGCCCCCTACGAGCAGTACTTC CASSLAAAAPYEQYF
NA TRBJ1-2 NA TRBV28 TGTGCCAGCAGTGAAACCTTGCGAGATAACTATGGCTACACCTTC CASSETLRDNYGYTF
once TRBJ1-1 NA TRBV7-3 TGTGCCAGCAGCTTTCAGGGCCTGGGATCTGAAGCTTTCTTT CASSFQGLGSEAFF
NA TRBJ1-2 TRBD1 TRBV29-1 TGCAGCGTTGTGAAGGGGGCCCGACTACCCAACGGCTACACCTTC CSVVKGARLPNGYTF
NA TRBJ1-1 TRBD1 TRBV2 TGTGCCAGCAGTTGGGACAGGGAGAACACTGAAGCTTTCTTT CASSWDRENTEAFF
few TRBJ1-6 NA TRBV6-5 TGTGCCAGCAGCCGAATTGGACTAAAAGACTCACCCCTCCACTTT CASSRIGLKDSPLHF
NA TRBJ2-1 NA TRBV19 TGTGCCAGTAGTATTACGAGGGTGAGCTCCTACAATGAGCAGTTCTTC CASSITRVSSYNEQFF
NA TRBJ2-5 NA TRBV6-2/TRBV6-3 TGTGCCAGCAGTTACCCCCCGCAGAACGCAGAGACCCAGTACTTC CASSYPPQNAETQYF
NA TRBJ2-1 TRBD1 TRBV15 TGTGCCACCAGCCCTCAGACAGGGGCCAATGAGCAGTTCTTC CATSPQTGANEQFF
NA TRBJ1-2 NA TRBV25-1 TGTGCCAGCAGCAGGGTGAACTATGGCTACACCTTC CASSRVNYGYTF
NA TRBJ2-1 NA TRBV2 TGTGCCAGCAGTGAATTAGATGAGCAGTTCTTC CASSELDEQFF
NA TRBJ2-1 TRBD2 TRBV6-1 TGTGCCAGCAGTGATCTAGCGGTTGGAGGTAATGAGCAGTTCTTC CASSDLAVGGNEQFF
few TRBJ1-2 NA TRBV7-9 TGTGCCAGCAGCAGACCCGGGGGGACCTATGGCTACACCTTC CASSRPGGTYGYTF
NA TRBJ2-4 NA TRBV3-1/TRBV3-2 TGTGCCAGCAGCCAAGATCCAGGGTCGGACATTCAGTACTTC CASSQDPGSDIQYF
NA TRBJ1-4 TRBD1 TRBV19 TGTGCCAGTAGTATCGATTTAAACAGGGGAACTAATGAAAAACTGTTTTTT CASSIDLNRGTNEKLFF
NA TRBJ2-7 NA TRBV4-3 TGCGCCAGCAGCCAAGTTTGGGCCAGCTCCTACGAGCAGTACTTC CASSQVWASSYEQYF
NA TRBJ1-3 TRBD1 TRBV28 TGTGCCAGCAGACCGACAGGGGGCAGAAACACCATATATTTT CASRPTGGRNTIYF
NA TRBJ1-4 NA TRBV19 TGTGCTTCAACTACGTCAACTAATGAAAAACTGTTTTTT CASTTSTNEKLFF
NA TRBJ2-1 NA TRBV13 TGTGCCAGCGAGAGATGGGGACTTAGCTCCTACAATGAGCAGTTCTTC CASERWGLSSYNEQFF
NA TRBJ2-7 TRBD2 TRBV28 TGTGCCAGCAGCGTTACGGGGGGGCCCTACGAGCAGTACTTC CASSVTGGPYEQYF
once TRBJ2-1 NA TRBV7-9 TGTGCCAGCAGCTTAGACGGACAGTTTATCGATGAGCAGTTCTTC CASSLDGQFIDEQFF
once TRBJ2-1 TRBD1 TRBV7-9 TGTGCCAGCAGCTCTCCATTTGGACAGGTTAAGGATGAGCAGTTCTTC CASSSPFGQVKDEQFF
NA TRBJ2-5 NA TRBV5-1 TGCGCCAGCAGCCCCCGGGGTCAGGAGACCCAGTACTTC CASSPRGQETQYF
NA TRBJ2-3 TRBD2 TRBV7-8 TGTGCCAGCAGCCCTCCCTCGGGAGGAGGAGGAAGCACAGATACGCAGTATTTT CASSPPSGGGGSTDTQYF
NA TRBJ2-2 TRBD2 TRBV6-2/TRBV6-3 TGTGCCAGCAGTTATCTCGGACTAGCGCCCGGGGAGCTGTTTTTT CASSYLGLAPGELFF
NA TRBJ2-7 TRBD1 TRBV28 TGTGCCAGCAGTCCACAGGGGGCTTCTTGGGAGCAGTACTTC CASSPQGASWEQYF
NA TRBJ1-5 NA TRBV2 TGTGCCAGCAGTGACAGGGCCAATCAGCCCCAGCATTTT CASSDRANQPQHF
NA TRBJ1-2 NA TRBV7-2 TGTGCCAGCAGCTTAACGACTGGAGGAGGGTCGGACTACACCTTC CASSLTTGGGSDYTF
NA TRBJ2-7 NA TRBV7-2 TGTGCCAGCAGCCCCCCATCCTACGAGCAGTACTTC CASSPPSYEQYF
NA TRBJ2-2 TRBD2 TRBV24-1 TGTGCCACCGGGGCTAGCGGTACGAACACCGGGGAGCTGTTTTTT CATGASGTNTGELFF
NA TRBJ1-2 NA TRBV6-5 TGTGCCAGCAGTTACCATTACAGGGAATATGGCTACACCTTC CASSYHYREYGYTF
NA TRBJ2-3 TRBD1 TRBV6-4 TGTGCCAGCAGCATAACAGGGGGCGGCACAGATACGCAGTATTTT CASSITGGGTDTQYF
NA TRBJ2-1 NA TRBV5-6 TGTGCCAGCAGCTCCGGAACTAGCTTTAATGAGCAGTTCTTC CASSSGTSFNEQFF
NA TRBJ1-2 NA TRBV6-5 TGTGCCAGCACTGTGGAAGCGGGTCACTATGGCTACACCTTC CASTVEAGHYGYTF
NA TRBJ2-1 TRBD2 TRBV19 TGTGCCAGTAGTGTCGAGCGGGGGGGCTACAATGAGCAGTTCTTC CASSVERGGYNEQFF
NA TRBJ2-1 TRBD1 TRBV10-1 TGCGCCAGCTCAACTCCGGGACAGGCCTCCTACAATGAGCAGTTCTTC CASSTPGQASYNEQFF
NA TRBJ2-3 TRBD1 TRBV29-1 TGCAGCGTTGGACAGGGACGAACAGATACGCAGTATTTT CSVGQGRTDTQYF
NA TRBJ2-7 NA TRBV19 TGTGCCAGTAGTCCCCTACAGAGCCAGTACTTC CASSPLQSQYF
NA TRBJ2-7 TRBD2 TRBV2 TGTGCCAGCAGTGATCAGACTAGCGGGAAGGGTTACGAGCAGTACTTC CASSDQTSGKGYEQYF
NA TRBJ2-2 NA TRBV6-5 TGTGCCAGCAGTTACTCGAGCGCCCTGAACGCCGGGGAGCTGTTTTTT CASSYSSALNAGELFF
NA TRBJ2-1 TRBD2 TRBV7-2 TGTGCCAGCAGTCCACGGACTAGCGGCCCTAATGAGCAGTTCTTC CASSPRTSGPNEQFF
once TRBJ2-3 TRBD2 TRBV29-1 TGCAGCGTTGGTTCGGGACTAGCTTCAGATACGCAGTATTTT CSVGSGLASDTQYF
NA TRBJ2-5 TRBD1 TRBV11-2 TGTGCCAGCAGCACCCGGGACAGGGGGCTGTATGGAGAGACCCAGTACTTC CASSTRDRGLYGETQYF
NA TRBJ2-3 NA TRBV5-1 TGCGCCAGCAGCTCAGATGGGACTAGCACAGATACGCAGTATTTT CASSSDGTSTDTQYF
NA TRBJ2-3 TRBD1 TRBV6-2/TRBV6-3 TGTGCCAGCAGTTACTCTGAAACCGGGACAGACCCAAGGACCGCAGTGGATTTT CASSYSETGTDPRTAVDF
NA TRBJ2-3 TRBD2 TRBV4-2 TGTGCCAGCAGCCCCCTGACTAGCGGGGTGCGGGATACGCAGTATTTT CASSPLTSGVRDTQYF
NA TRBJ2-5 TRBD2 TRBV4-2 TGTGCCAGCAGCCAAGAACCAGCGGGGGGGCCGGGAGAGACCCAGTACTTC CASSQEPAGGPGETQYF
NA TRBJ2-2 TRBD2 TRBV28 TGTGCCAGCAGAAGACCTATAGCGGGGCACACCGGGGAGCTGTTTTTT CASRRPIAGHTGELFF
NA TRBJ1-2 NA TRBV28 TGTGCCAGCAGTTTTGCGGGAACAAACTATGGCTACACCTTC CASSFAGTNYGYTF
NA TRBJ1-2 NA TRBV7-2 TGTGCCAGCAGCTTAGAACTGTGGTTTAACTATGGCTACACCTTC CASSLELWFNYGYTF